The 4 T cell receptor beta chains presented below share a single source sample, sequenced in a study of CD8 T cells in Susac syndrome. With random hexamers, 0.5 to 1 ug RNA was reverse transcribed. TCRdb re-called the immunoSEQ multiplex PCR reads with MiXCR, one entry per CDR3 protein. The sample contains about 180,000 distinct CDR3 sequences, 85% to 95% of which appear only once. Sequenced sample: CD8+ T cells from PBMCs. All receptors come from a human donor with multiple sclerosis.

This rearrangement joins TRBV12-3 or TRBV12-4 to TRBJ2-5; the D gene could be TRBD1 or TRBD2 (6 bases each). The CDR3 has 16 residues. The V and J ends lost 6 bases and 0 bases respectively, with 17 bases between them. This chain's CDR3 is CASSPILGGYQETQYF. CDR3 sequence (DNA): TGTGCCAGCAGCCCCATCCTCGGGGGCTACCAAGAGACCCAGTACTTC.

The chain uses TRBV21-1 and TRBJ1-5; the table's D call, TRBD1, was not checked against the DNA. TRBV21-1 is classified as a pseudogene. There are 17 residues in the CDR3. The CDR3 protein is CASSKGELPRGNQPQHF. CDR3 coding DNA: TGTGCCAGCAGCAAAGGGGAGCTCCCCAGAGGCAATCAGCCCCAGCATTTT.

The chain uses TRBV7-9 and TRBJ2-1; D may be TRBD2 (5 bases). Deletions cut 3 bases from V and 8 bases from J, with 14 bases between. CDR3 length: 14 residues. Germline V gene lookup returns CDR1 SEHNR and CDR2 FQNEAQ (reference sequence). DNA for the CDR3: TGTGCCAGCAGCTTTTTAGCGAGAGGCGATGAGCAGTTCTTC. Its translation: CASSFLARGDEQFF.

The V and J genes are TRBV9 and TRBJ2-7; D remains unclear. The CDR3 loop spans 14 amino acids. Between the trimmed V and J ends, which lost 3 bases and 2 bases, there was a span of 12 bases. CDR1 SGDLS and CDR2 YYNGEE come from the germline V gene. The CDR3 loop reads CASSAGPKAYEQYF. In nucleotides, the CDR3 is TGTGCCAGCAGCGCAGGACCGAAAGCCTACGAGCAGTACTTC.